The 9 T cell receptor beta chains in this list originate from one sample, sequenced in a study of shared clonotypes between healthy human individuals. Some clones are missing from TCRdb's copy, which holds only in-frame ones; the method was immunoSEQ multiplex PCR. The sample records about 1.1 million clones, around 78% being singletons. Source material: memory CD4+ T cells from PBMCs. Documented subset: CD45RA-negative fraction. The source is a man between 18 and 35 years old in good health. Some clones in this sample may be carry-over from other donors' samples.

This clone was seen ten or more times. The chain couples TRBV20-1 to TRBJ1-2, with D maybe TRBD1 (5 bases). Trimming removed 5 bases from V and 5 bases from J, with 9 bases in between. From germline, CDR1 is DFQATT and CDR2 SNEGSKA (reference sequence). The length of the CDR3 is 11 residues. Here the CDR3 DNA reads TGCAGTGCTGGCCACAGGTATGGCTACACCTTC. Protein: CSAGHRYGYTF.

The J gene is TRBJ2-7, the V gene TRBV5-1; weak D call: TRBD1 (6 bases). V was trimmed by 5 bases and J by 1 base, leaving 16 bases between them. Per the germline V gene, CDR1 is SGHRS and CDR2 is YFSETQ. The CDR3 consists of 15 residues. This CDR3 is CASRAYRDRSYEQYF. In DNA form, the CDR3 reads TGCGCCAGCAGGGCCTACAGGGATAGGTCCTACGAGCAGTACTTC.

The chain couples TRBV15 to TRBJ2-1; 8 positions match TRBD1. The length of the CDR3 is 14 residues. V gave up 1 base and J gave up 7 bases; unmatched junction bases: 3. CDR1 is LNHNV, CDR2 YYDKDF, per germline (reference sequence). The CDR3 DNA reads as TGTGCCACCAGCAGAGGACAGGGGAGGAATGAGCAGTTCTTC. Amino acids: CATSRGQGRNEQFF.

The chain has TRBV7-6 and TRBJ2-2, with D perhaps TRBD1 (6 bases). Germline CDR1 and CDR2: SGHVS and FNYEAQ. Trimming took 5 bases from V and 5 from J, leaving 15 bases between them. The CDR3 spans 15 residues. CDR3 nucleotides: TGTGCCAGCAGCCCGATATATAGGGGGACCGGGGAGCTGTTTTTT. This gives the protein CASSPIYRGTGELFF.

This clone was seen just once. V gene TRBV30 combines with J gene TRBJ2-2; possible D gene TRBD2, 6 bases. Germline CDR1 reads GTSNPN; CDR2 reads SVGIG (reference sequence). Trimming took off 2 bases at V and 4 bases at J, with 8 bases between the two ends. The CDR3 loop spans 13 amino acids. The CDR3 sequence is CAWSIGGTGELFF. The CDR3, as DNA: TGTGCCTGGAGTATCGGGGGCACCGGGGAGCTGTTTTTT. Supplemented by reference TRBV30 and TRBJ2-2, the full variable domain reads SQTIHQWPATLVQPVGSPLSLECTVEGTSNPNLYWYRQAAGRGLQLLFYSVGIGQISSEVPQNLSASRPQDRQFILSSKKLLLSDSGFYLCAWSIGGTGELFFGEGSRLTVL.

This chain connects TRBV11-3 to TRBJ1-1; a weak D match, TRBD1 (6 bases). CDR1 SGHNT and CDR2 YENEEA come from the germline V gene. The CDR3 has 12 residues. The V end was cut by 5 bases, the J end by 11 bases, with 15 bases between. CDR3 sequence: CASSETGGEAFF. The CDR3 nucleotides read TGTGCCAGCAGCGAGACGGGGGGCGAGGCTTTCTTT. Supplemented by reference TRBV11-3 and TRBJ1-1, the full variable domain reads EAGVVQSPRYKIIEKKQPVAFWCNPISGHNTLYWYLQNLGQGPELLIRYENEEAVDDSQLPKDRFSAERLKGVDSTLKIQPAELGDSAVYLCASSETGGEAFFGQGTRLTVV.

The V and J genes are TRBV6-5 and TRBJ1-2; D not resolved. The CDR3 loop spans 13 amino acids. The germline CDR1 and CDR2 sequences are MNHEY and SVGAGI. V was shortened by 0 bases and J by 4 bases, with 6 bases between the two germline ends. The CDR3 region is CASSYSVGYGYTF. CDR3 coding DNA: TGTGCCAGCAGTTACTCAGTGGGCTATGGCTACACCTTC.

V usage is TRBV10-2 and J usage is TRBJ2-7; D is unresolved. Between the trimmed V and J ends, which lost 8 bases and 4 bases, there was a span of 24 bases. Per the germline V gene, CDR1 is WSHSY and CDR2 is SAAADI. CDR3 size: 16 residues. The chain's CDR3 is CASLGTSTRRRYEQYF. The CDR3 nucleotides read TGCGCCAGCCTGGGAACCTCCACTCGGCGAAGGTACGAGCAGTACTTC.

Notes on this clone: Within the sample, other DNA sequences also encode this same CDR3. This sequence joins TRBV9 and TRBJ1-3; D gene uncertain. V was trimmed by 0 bases and J by 0 bases, leaving 4 bases between them. CDR3 size: 14 residues. Germline V gives CDR1 SGDLS, CDR2 YYNGEE. Here the CDR3 reads CASSVEASGNTIYF. The CDR3, as DNA: TGTGCCAGCAGCGTAGAGGCCTCTGGAAACACCATATATTTT. The full variable domain, its missing parts supplied by reference TRBV9 and TRBJ1-3, is DSGVTQTPKHLITATGQRVTLRCSPRSGDLSVYWYQQSLDQGLQFLIQYYNGEERAKGNILERFSAQQFPDLHSELNLSSLELGDSALYFCASSVEASGNTIYFGEGSWLTVV.